This entry lists 26 T cell receptor beta chains sequenced from one sample in a study of PD-L1 blockade in urothelial cancer. The time point was: pretreatment peripheral blood. Sequencing used immunoSEQ multiplex PCR; TCRdb keeps in-frame clones, though not all of them. This sample has tens of thousands of clones, with 70% to 90% found just once. Specimen: PBMCs, collected around atezolizumab (anti-PD-L1) treatment. These receptors came from a man in his forties with urothelial cancer.

This clone was recorded only once. This rearrangement joins TRBV19 to TRBJ1-2, with D possibly matching TRBD1 (5 bases). The CDR3 is 11 residues long. Germline assignment: CDR1 LNHDA and CDR2 SQIVND (reference sequence). The CDR3 sequence is CAAGSNYGYTF. CDR3 in DNA: TGTGCAGCAGGGTCGAACTATGGCTACACCTTC.

The chain is built from TRBV6-5 and TRBJ1-3; the D gene is possibly TRBD1 (6 bases). V lost 10 bases to trimming and J lost 11 bases, with 18 bases between them. The CDR3 has 12 residues. The germline CDR1 and CDR2 sequences are MNHEY and SVGAGI. CDR3 DNA: TGTGCCAACGGGAGGGGGGCCCCCTCCATATATTTT. Its translation: CANGRGAPSIYF.

The J gene is TRBJ1-1, the V gene TRBV5-6, with D hard to call. CDR1 and CDR2 from the germline V gene are SGHDT and YYEEEE. The CDR3 is 13 residues long. V was trimmed by 5 bases and J by 8 bases, leaving 16 bases between them. Here the CDR3 DNA reads TGTGCCAGCAGTTCTGCCCGACCCGGGGAAGCTTTCTTT. Protein product: CASSSARPGEAFF.

J is TRBJ1-1 and V is TRBV30, with unresolved D. The CDR3 contains 12 residues. The V end was cut by 3 bases, the J end by 3 bases, with 8 bases between. The germline CDR1 and CDR2 sequences are GTSNPN and SVGIG (reference sequence). The CDR3 reads CAWSGLYTEAFF. For the CDR3, the DNA is TGTGCCTGGAGCGGACTGTACACTGAAGCTTTCTTT.

The chain joins TRBV18 to TRBJ2-7; unclear D gene. CDR1 is KGHSH and CDR2 is LQKENI in the germline V gene. Trimming pared 4 bases from V and 0 bases from J, leaving 10 bases between. This CDR3 has 14 residues. CDR3 residues: CASSQTGSSYEQYF. In nucleotides, the CDR3 is TGTGCCAGCTCACAAACCGGGTCCTCCTACGAGCAGTACTTC.

Many counts were recorded for this clone. Written as DNA, the CDR3 is TGTGCCAGCAGCCCGTTGGGCGACACTGAAGCTTTCTTT. This sequence encodes CASSPLGDTEAFF. This sequence joins TRBV7-9 and TRBJ1-1, with D unclear. The V gene's germline CDR1 is SEHNR and CDR2 FQNEAQ (reference sequence). This CDR3 comprises 13 residues. Trimming removed 5 bases at V and 3 bases at J, with 10 bases between.

The V and J genes are TRBV6-8 and TRBJ1-1; D unresolved. CDR1 is MNHGY, CDR2 SAAAGT, per germline. The CDR3 has 16 residues. Trimming stripped 0 bases from V and 2 bases from J, with 13 bases between. The CDR3 loop is CASSYSETPANTEAFF. The DNA for the CDR3 is TGTGCCAGCAGTTACTCGGAGACGCCCGCTAACACTGAAGCTTTCTTT.

This clone was observed a few times. V gene TRBV2 combines with J gene TRBJ2-7; 8 nucleotides match TRBD1. CDR1 is SNHLY and CDR2 is FYNNEI in the germline V gene. Trimming at V came to 6 bases and at J to 2 bases, leaving 9 bases not matched to a gene. This CDR3 spans 15 amino acids. In nucleotides, the CDR3 is TGTGCCAGCAGCCCCAGGGGGCCCCCAGCCTACGAGCAGTACTTC. It specifies CASSPRGPPAYEQYF.

The chain employs TRBV11-2 and TRBJ2-7; 9 nucleotides align to TRBD1. V was clipped by 3 bases and J by 5 bases; unmatched bases: 8. The CDR3 consists of 15 residues. The germline V gene has CDR1 SGHAT and CDR2 FQNNGV. In nucleotides, the CDR3 is TGTGCCAGCAGCTTTGGGGGACAGGGTGTGGACGAGCAGTACTTC. Translated: CASSFGGQGVDEQYF.

This chain uses TRBV10-1 with TRBJ2-5; 10 bases fit TRBD2. This CDR3 is 17 amino acids long. V dropped 7 bases and J dropped 1; count of bases not matched to a gene: 12. CDR1 is WNHNN and CDR2 is SYGVQD in the germline V gene (reference sequence). The CDR3 DNA reads TGCGCCAGCACCTTGAGAATAGCGGGAGGAACCCAAGAGACCCAGTACTTC. It yields the protein CASTLRIAGGTQETQYF.

The CDR3 coding sequence is TGTGCCAGCAGTTCGTTGCGGACAGGGGCAACCGGGGAGCTGTTTTTT. Protein product: CASSSLRTGATGELFF. The rearrangement joins TRBV28 to TRBJ2-2; 9 bases line up with TRBD1. Trimming took 4 bases from V and 5 from J; bases not matched to a gene: 8. This CDR3 has 16 residues. The germline V gene encodes CDR1 MDHEN and CDR2 SYDVKM.

The genes are TRBV27 and TRBJ2-7, with TRBD1 identical over 7 bases. V shed 7 bases, J shed 3 bases, and the junction held 6 bases outside the gene matches. Per germline, CDR1 MNHEY and CDR2 SMNVEV (reference sequence). The CDR3 runs 13 residues. The CDR3: CASKPRQGYEQYF. For the CDR3, the DNA is TGTGCCAGCAAGCCCCGACAGGGCTACGAGCAGTACTTC.

V and J are TRBV7-9 and TRBJ2-3; 7 bases fit TRBD1. V lost 5 bases, J lost 4 bases, and 6 bases stayed unmatched. Germline V gives CDR1 SEHNR, CDR2 FQNEAQ (reference sequence). The CDR3 contains 14 residues. CDR3 sequence reads: CASSRQGRADTQYF. The CDR3 DNA reads TGTGCCAGCAGCAGACAGGGTCGGGCAGATACGCAGTATTTT. Drawing the rest from reference TRBV7-9 and TRBJ2-3, the complete variable domain is DTGVSQNPRHKITKRGQNVTFRCDPISEHNRLYWYRQTLGQGPEFLTYFQNEAQLEKSRLLSDRFSAERPKGSFSTLEIQRTEQGDSAMYLCASSRQGRADTQYFGPGTRLTVL.

The chain combines TRBV9 with TRBJ2-3; D might be TRBD2 (6 bases). Germline CDR1 SGDLS, CDR2 YYNGEE. Trimming took 0 bases from V and 7 from J, leaving 12 bases between them. This CDR3 has 14 residues. The CDR3 coding sequence is TGTGCCAGCAGCGTAGCGGGAGAGGGGAATACGCAGTATTTT. Protein: CASSVAGEGNTQYF. Supplemented by reference TRBV9 and TRBJ2-3, the full variable domain reads DSGVTQTPKHLITATGQRVTLRCSPRSGDLSVYWYQQSLDQGLQFLIQYYNGEERAKGNILERFSAQQFPDLHSELNLSSLELGDSALYFCASSVAGEGNTQYFGPGTRLTVL.

V is TRBV20-1 and J is TRBJ2-3, with unresolved D. Trimming took 5 bases from V and 1 from J, leaving 4 bases between them. The CDR3 covers 11 residues. Germline V gene sequence: CDR1 DFQATT, CDR2 SNEGSKA (reference sequence). CDR3 nucleotides: TGCAGTGCTGTAGGCACAGATACGCAGTATTTT. It encodes CSAVGTDTQYF.

J is TRBJ1-5 and V is TRBV2; TRBD1 aligns across 7 bases. Germline loops: CDR1 SNHLY, CDR2 FYNNEI. The CDR3 runs 17 residues. V gave up 6 bases and J gave up 2 bases; unmatched junction bases: 13. DNA for the CDR3: TGTGCCAGCAGCCCACCCTCGACAGGGATCCGCAATCAGCCCCAGCATTTT. This gives the protein CASSPPSTGIRNQPQHF.

The chain couples TRBV18 to TRBJ2-1, with 7 bases that match TRBD2. Germline V gene sequence: CDR1 KGHSH, CDR2 LQKENI. The V segment lost 3 bases and the J segment 2 bases; nucleotides outside the gene matches: 16. The CDR3 runs to 19 residues. CDR3: CASSPLGGFRLAPYNEQFF. The CDR3 DNA reads as TGTGCCAGCTCACCCCTCGGGGGGTTTCGACTAGCTCCCTACAATGAGCAGTTCTTC.

This chain's CDR3 is CASSQSTGDEQYF. For the CDR3, the DNA is TGCGCCAGCAGCCAATCTACAGGGGACGAGCAGTACTTC. J is TRBJ2-7 and V is TRBV4-3, with 7 bases aligning to TRBD1. Germline values: CDR1 LGHNA, CDR2 YSLEER. V was pared by 2 bases and J by 5 bases, with 3 bases of the junction left unmatched. The CDR3 has 13 residues.

This chain connects TRBV29-1 to TRBJ2-2; 9 bases map to TRBD1. CDR1 is SQVTM and CDR2 is ANQGSEA in the germline V gene. With 6 bases clipped from V and 7 bases from J, the junction kept 6 bases outside the gene matches. This CDR3 is 13 amino acids long. CDR3: CSVDTGGIGELFF. CDR3 sequence (DNA): TGCAGCGTCGATACAGGGGGCATCGGGGAGCTGTTTTTT.

The chain carries TRBV6-1 and TRBJ2-1, with TRBD1 matching 7 bases. The trim removed 7 bases at V and 7 bases at J, leaving 10 bases unmatched. The length of the CDR3 is 14 residues. Germline V lookup: CDR1 MNHNS, CDR2 SASEGT. CDR3 sequence: CASTPTGPRNEQFF. CDR3 DNA sequence: TGTGCCAGCACCCCGACAGGGCCTCGGAATGAGCAGTTCTTC.

J is TRBJ2-7 and V is TRBV5-1; tentative D call: TRBD2 (5 bases). This CDR3 spans 14 amino acids. V lost 4 bases and J 6 bases, leaving 17 bases between the germline ends. Germline values: CDR1 SGHRS, CDR2 YFSETQ. The CDR3 nucleotides read TGCGCCAGCAGCCCGGGAATCCCTGGGTCCGAGCAGTACTTC. Its translation is CASSPGIPGSEQYF.

The V and J genes are TRBV7-9 and TRBJ2-1; 11 nucleotides line up with TRBD2. CDR3 size: 16 residues. The germline V gene has CDR1 SEHNR and CDR2 FQNEAQ (reference sequence). Unmatched junction bases numbered 11, after V lost 6 bases and J lost 7 bases. This chain's CDR3 is CASRKDSGRAWNEQFF. The DNA for the CDR3 is TGTGCCAGCAGAAAGGATAGCGGGAGGGCCTGGAATGAGCAGTTCTTC.

In its sample, this clone was seen once. The chain joins TRBV5-4 to TRBJ2-7; no clear D. The V end lost 4 bases, the J end lost 2 bases, and 7 bases lay between the germline ends. CDR3 size: 12 residues. Germline loops: CDR1 SGHNT, CDR2 YYREEE (reference sequence). The CDR3 DNA reads TGTGCCAGCAGCGAATGGCCCTACGAGCAGTACTTC. Its translation is CASSEWPYEQYF.

This CDR3 is CASRGTSGYNEQFF. In DNA form, the CDR3 reads TGTGCCAGCAGGGGGACTAGCGGGTACAATGAGCAGTTCTTC. The rearrangement uses TRBV28 and TRBJ2-1; 12 bases are shared with TRBD2. CDR1 is MDHEN, CDR2 SYDVKM, per germline. Trimming at V came to 6 bases and at J to 4 bases, leaving 1 base not matched to a gene. The CDR3 has 14 residues.

This sequence joins TRBV5-1 and TRBJ2-5; 9 bases match TRBD1. The CDR3 has 12 residues. Germline V gives CDR1 SGHRS, CDR2 YFSETQ. V lost 6 bases, J lost 5 bases, and 2 bases stayed unmatched. The CDR3 region has the DNA TGCGCCAGCACCGGGACAGGGGAGACCCAGTACTTC. It is translated as CASTGTGETQYF.

The chain joins TRBV7-9 to TRBJ2-7; a weak D match, TRBD1 (5 bases). CDR1 is SEHNR, CDR2 FQNEAQ, per germline (reference sequence). V was clipped by 9 bases and J by 4 bases, with 10 bases between them. The CDR3 loop spans 11 amino acids. The CDR3: CASGTGYEQYF. CDR3 bases: TGTGCCAGTGGTACAGGATACGAGCAGTACTTC.